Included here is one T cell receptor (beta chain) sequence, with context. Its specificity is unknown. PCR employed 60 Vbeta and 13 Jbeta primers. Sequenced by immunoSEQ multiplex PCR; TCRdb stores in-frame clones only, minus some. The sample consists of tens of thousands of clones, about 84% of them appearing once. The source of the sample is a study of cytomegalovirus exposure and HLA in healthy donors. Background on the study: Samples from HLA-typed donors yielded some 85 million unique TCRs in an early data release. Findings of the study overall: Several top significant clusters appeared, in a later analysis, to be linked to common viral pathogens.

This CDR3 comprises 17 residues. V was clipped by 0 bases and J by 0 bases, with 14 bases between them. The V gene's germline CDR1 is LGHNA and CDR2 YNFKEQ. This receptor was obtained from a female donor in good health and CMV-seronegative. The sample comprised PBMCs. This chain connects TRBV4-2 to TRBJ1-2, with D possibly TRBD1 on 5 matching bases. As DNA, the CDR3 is TGTGCCAGCAGCCAAGATTTTTACGGGGGAGCTAACTATGGCTACACCTTC. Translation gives CASSQDFYGGANYGYTF.